One sample yielded the 25 T cell receptor beta chains listed below, sequenced in a study of blood T cell dynamics during melanoma immunotherapy. As to time point: pre-treatment baseline. Assay used: immunoSEQ multiplex PCR; TCRdb lists only in-frame clones, some missing. The sample carries approximately 6,800 clones, around 81% recorded once. Sequences were derived from blood, sampled from a patient treated with checkpoint blockade. The receptors were sampled from a human donor with melanoma.

This clone was counted between two and nine times. J is TRBJ1-3 and V is TRBV4-1; D is uncertain. Trimming took off 3 bases at V and 3 bases at J, with 6 bases between the two ends. Germline CDR1 is MGHRA and CDR2 is YSYEKL. CDR3 length equals 13 residues. The CDR3 DNA reads as TGCGCCAGCAGCCAGGGGTATGGAAACACCATATATTTT. Amino acids: CASSQGYGNTIYF.

This clone was observed a handful of times. The J gene is TRBJ2-7, the V gene TRBV7-9, with 14 bases aligning to TRBD2. After removal of 3 bases from V and 6 bases from J, the junction contained 4 bases not matched to a gene. The CDR3 sequence is 15 residues long. Germline CDR1 and CDR2: SEHNR and FQNEAQ (reference sequence). CDR3 region: CASSLGLAGAFEQYF. CDR3 sequence (DNA): TGTGCCAGCAGCTTGGGACTAGCGGGAGCCTTCGAGCAGTACTTC.

V is TRBV30 and J is TRBJ1-5; D remains unclear. The CDR3 contains 14 residues. V was cut by 3 bases and J by 3 bases, with 12 bases left in between. In germline, CDR1 is GTSNPN, CDR2 SVGIG (reference sequence). The CDR3 region has the DNA TGTGCCTGGAGCGGGGTGGGGAACAATCAGCCCCAGCATTTT. This encodes CAWSGVGNNQPQHF.

This chain connects TRBV19 to TRBJ1-2; TRBD1 agrees at 8 bases. Losses at the gene ends were 3 bases for V and 5 bases for J; bases not matched to a gene: 5. Germline values: CDR1 LNHDA, CDR2 SQIVND (reference sequence). The CDR3 contains 14 residues. In nucleotides, the CDR3 is TGTGCCAGTAGTATTCCGGGACAGGCTTATGGCTACACCTTC. As protein: CASSIPGQAYGYTF.

V is TRBV7-2 and J is TRBJ2-2; tentative D call: TRBD1 (6 bases). The CDR3 contains 15 residues. Germline loops: CDR1 SGHTA, CDR2 FQGNSA. The germline V and J ends were trimmed by 3 bases and 1 base, with 9 bases remaining between them. CDR3 sequence (DNA): TGTGCCAGCAGCTTCGGGACAATGAACACCGGGGAGCTGTTTTTT. The encoded protein is CASSFGTMNTGELFF.

The J gene is TRBJ2-7, the V gene TRBV5-1, with TRBD2 matching over 9 bases. This CDR3 spans 15 amino acids. Germline CDR1 is SGHRS and CDR2 is YFSETQ. After removal of 0 bases from V and 2 bases from J, the junction contained 3 bases not matched to a gene. The CDR3 protein is CASSLVSSGAYEQYF. The CDR3 DNA reads as TGCGCCAGCAGCTTGGTTTCTAGCGGGGCCTACGAGCAGTACTTC.

This chain uses TRBV19 with TRBJ2-5; possibly TRBD1 or TRBD2 for D (5 bases each). The DNA end favors TRBJ2-7, so the J call may be wrong. Germline assignment: CDR1 LNHDA and CDR2 SQIVND (reference sequence). The CDR3 has 14 residues. The CDR3 protein is CASRGSLSSYEQYF. The DNA of the CDR3 is TGTGCCAGTCGGGGCTCCTTAAGCTCCTACGAGCAGTACTTC.

This chain connects TRBV7-9 to TRBJ1-2, with 9 positions matching TRBD1. From germline, CDR1 is SEHNR and CDR2 FQNEAQ (reference sequence). The CDR3 covers 14 residues. Trimming removed 3 bases from V and 2 bases from J; junction bases left unmatched: 1. The CDR3 reads CASSLGTGNYGYTF. CDR3 sequence (DNA): TGTGCCAGCAGCTTGGGGACAGGGAACTATGGCTACACCTTC.

The chain carries TRBV16 and TRBJ1-2; D uncertain. Germline lookup yields CDR1 KGHSY and CDR2 FQNENV. The CDR3 extends over 14 amino acids. Trimming removed 4 bases from V and 3 bases from J, with 12 bases in between. CDR3: CASSRHLEDYGYTF. DNA of the CDR3: TGTGCCAGCAGCCGGCACTTAGAGGACTATGGCTACACCTTC. Complete variable domain (other parts from reference TRBV16 and TRBJ1-2): GEEVAQTPKHLVRGEGQKAKLYCAPIKGHSYVFWYQQVLKNEFKFLISFQNENVFDETGMPKERFSAKCLPNSPCSLEIQATKLEDSAVYFCASSRHLEDYGYTFGSGTRLTVV.

The chain uses TRBV4-1 and TRBJ1-4; no reliable D call. This CDR3 contains 14 residues. Germline assignment: CDR1 MGHRA and CDR2 YSYEKL. V lost 4 bases to trimming and J lost 5 bases, with 11 bases between them. The DNA for the CDR3 is TGCGCCAGCAGCCCTCGGTCCCCAAATGAAAAACTGTTTTTT. It specifies CASSPRSPNEKLFF.

The chain employs TRBV27 and TRBJ1-2; 7 nucleotides align to TRBD1. There are 13 residues in the CDR3. V trimming: 6 bases; J trimming: 5 bases; junction bases outside the gene matches: 6. CDR1 is MNHEY, CDR2 SMNVEV, per germline (reference sequence). CDR3 nucleotide sequence: TGTGCCAGCAGCTGGACAGGATCTTATGGCTACACCTTC. Residues: CASSWTGSYGYTF.

The chain joins TRBV11-2 to TRBJ2-7; 10 bases map to TRBD1. The CDR3 runs to 15 residues. V lost 4 bases and J lost 3; bases outside the gene matches: 6. CDR1 SGHAT and CDR2 FQNNGV come from the germline V gene. For the CDR3, the DNA is TGTGCCAGCAGCTCTTCCGGGACAGGGGACTACGAGCAGTACTTC. Translation gives CASSSSGTGDYEQYF.

The chain employs TRBV5-5 and TRBJ1-5; maybe TRBD1 (5 bases). Trimming pared 0 bases from V and 4 bases from J, leaving 11 bases between. Germline V gives CDR1 SGHKS, CDR2 YYEKEE (reference sequence). The CDR3 contains 15 residues. CDR3 loop: CASSLDRSPNQPQHF. The CDR3 DNA sequence: TGTGCCAGCAGCTTGGACAGGAGCCCAAATCAGCCCCAGCATTTT.

V and J are TRBV5-1 and TRBJ1-4; possible D gene TRBD1, 6 bases. CDR3 size: 19 residues. The V gene's germline CDR1 is SGHRS and CDR2 YFSETQ. Trimming left V 0 bases short and J 0 bases short, with 18 bases between. This CDR3 reads CASSLGMGTKGATNEKLFF. The CDR3 nucleotides are TGCGCCAGCAGCTTGGGGATGGGTACAAAGGGGGCAACTAATGAAAAACTGTTTTTT.

The chain recombines TRBV11-2 with TRBJ2-7; no clear D. Trimming removed 1 base at V and 2 bases at J, with 6 bases between. This CDR3 is built from 13 residues. CDR1 is SGHAT, CDR2 FQNNGV, per germline. In DNA form, the CDR3 reads TGTGCCAGCAGCTTAGGGGGAACCTACGAGCAGTACTTC. Its protein product is CASSLGGTYEQYF.

This chain connects TRBV19 to TRBJ2-7, with 8 bases that match TRBD1. Germline V gene sequence: CDR1 LNHDA, CDR2 SQIVND (reference sequence). V shed 1 base and J 5 bases; nucleotides not matched to a gene: 1. This CDR3 is built from 13 residues. CDR3 coding DNA: TGTGCCAGTAGTATAGCAGGGGGCAACGAGCAGTACTTC. Its protein product is CASSIAGGNEQYF.

V and J are TRBV28 and TRBJ1-2; TRBD1 agrees at 7 bases. The germline CDR1 and CDR2 sequences are MDHEN and SYDVKM. The CDR3 runs to 15 residues. The V segment lost 5 bases and the J segment 2 bases; nucleotides outside the gene matches: 8. Written as DNA, the CDR3 is TGTGCCAGCAGTACACGGGGGACAGCAAACTATGGCTACACCTTC. Amino acids: CASSTRGTANYGYTF.

This clone came up a few times. This rearrangement joins TRBV11-2 to TRBJ2-7; D is undetermined. Trimming removed 3 bases from V and 5 bases from J, with 11 bases in between. CDR3 size: 13 residues. Germline V gene lookup returns CDR1 SGHAT and CDR2 FQNNGV. CDR3 coding DNA: TGTGCCAGCAGCTTGGCTAGGAGAAACGAGCAGTACTTC. Translation gives CASSLARRNEQYF.

V usage is TRBV2 and J usage is TRBJ2-7, with D possibly called TRBD1 or TRBD2 (5 bases each). Trimming shortened V by 5 bases and J by 4 bases, and 24 bases separated the two germline ends. The CDR3 has 17 residues. Looked up from germline, CDR1 is SNHLY and CDR2 is FYNNEI. The CDR3 coding sequence is TGTGCCAGCAGTCAACCCGACGCAGAGGGGAACTGGTACGAGCAGTACTTC. It translates to CASSQPDAEGNWYEQYF. Using reference TRBV2 and TRBJ2-7 for the parts outside the CDR3, the full variable domain is EPEVTQTPSHQVTQMGQEVILRCVPISNHLYFYWYRQILGQKVEFLVSFYNNEISEKSEIFDDQFSVERPDGSNFTLKIRSTKLEDSAMYFCASSQPDAEGNWYEQYFGPGTRLTVT.

The V and J genes are TRBV6-5 and TRBJ1-5; a possible D gene is TRBD1 (6 bases). The CDR3 sequence is 15 residues long. V lost 5 bases, J lost 2 bases, and 13 bases lay in between. The germline V gene encodes CDR1 MNHEY and CDR2 SVGAGI. The CDR3 loop is CASSTGSGGNQPQHF. The DNA of the CDR3 is TGTGCCAGCAGTACAGGGAGCGGAGGCAATCAGCCCCAGCATTTT.

The DNA for the CDR3 is TGTGCCAGCAGCTTAGGATTGGACAGTGGGGCCAACGTCCTGACTTTC. Residues: CASSLGLDSGANVLTF. The chain has TRBV7-9 and TRBJ2-6; tentative D call: TRBD1 (6 bases). The CDR3 consists of 16 residues. V lost 1 base and J lost 3, with 10 bases in between. The V gene's germline CDR1 is SEHNR and CDR2 FQNEAQ (reference sequence).

This rearrangement joins TRBV28 to TRBJ2-3, with D uncertain. Germline values: CDR1 MDHEN, CDR2 SYDVKM. This CDR3 spans 16 amino acids. Trimming removed 7 bases from V and 2 bases from J, with 19 bases in between. The CDR3 reads CASTSPSQKATDTQYF. In DNA form, the CDR3 reads TGTGCCAGCACCTCTCCGTCCCAGAAGGCCACAGATACGCAGTATTTT.

V gene TRBV9 combines with J gene TRBJ1-4; no clear D. In germline, CDR1 is SGDLS, CDR2 YYNGEE. The CDR3 loop spans 11 amino acids. Trimming stripped 0 bases from V and 12 bases from J, with 6 bases between. This CDR3 reads CASSVDGELFF. CDR3 in DNA: TGTGCCAGCAGCGTAGACGGGGAACTGTTTTTT.

The chain has TRBV2 and TRBJ2-5; no clear D. Trimming took off 5 bases at V and 2 bases at J, with 12 bases between the two ends. Germline V lookup: CDR1 SNHLY, CDR2 FYNNEI. The length of the CDR3 is 14 residues. CDR3 protein: CASSPGIMQETQYF. The CDR3 nucleotides are TGTGCCAGCAGTCCTGGGATAATGCAAGAGACCCAGTACTTC.

Notes on this clone: Other DNA variants within this sample encode the same CDR3. The chain couples TRBV28 to TRBJ1-2; no reliable D call. Germline V lookup: CDR1 MDHEN, CDR2 SYDVKM. The V and J ends lost 3 bases and 9 bases respectively, with 14 bases between them. The length of the CDR3 is 13 residues. DNA for the CDR3: TGTGCCAGCAGTTTTAAGTGGGCCTACAGCTACACCTTC. It is translated as CASSFKWAYSYTF.